This T cell receptor (beta chain) was sequenced in a study of blood T cell repertoires in COVID-19. Across the whole study: PBMCs, B-cell-depleted T cells, or T cells were the source of the cDNA or gDNA that made up the material.

To note about this clone: The junction shows a germline mismatch at one end, possibly a read error.

Original handling: From reference gene primer amplification, estimates of nucleated cell counts were derived. Produced via immunoSEQ multiplex PCR; TCRdb's table is partial and in-frame only. That table supplies the V and J calls and clone size; D and trimming were determined from the DNA. The sample carries about 320,000 clones, almost 85% recorded once. Germline V gene sequence: CDR1 MGHRA, CDR2 YSYEKL. CDR3 length equals 12 residues. This clonotype originated in a human donor in a cohort sampled during active COVID-19. V gene TRBV4-1 combines with J gene TRBJ2-7; D unclear. Sequencing used peripheral blood. The CDR3 loop is CASSQPSHEQYF. As DNA, the CDR3 is TGCGCCAGCAGCCAACCCTCCCACGAGCAGTACTTC.